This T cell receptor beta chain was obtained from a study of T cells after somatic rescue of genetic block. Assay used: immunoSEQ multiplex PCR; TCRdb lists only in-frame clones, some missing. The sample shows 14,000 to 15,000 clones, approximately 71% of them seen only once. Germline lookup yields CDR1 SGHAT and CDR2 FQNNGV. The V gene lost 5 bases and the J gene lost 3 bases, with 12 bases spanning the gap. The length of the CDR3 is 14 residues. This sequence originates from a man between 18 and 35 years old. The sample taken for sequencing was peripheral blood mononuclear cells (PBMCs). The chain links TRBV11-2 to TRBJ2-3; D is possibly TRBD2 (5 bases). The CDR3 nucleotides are TGTGCCAGCAGCCTAAGGCCGGGAACAGATACGCAGTATTTT. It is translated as CASSLRPGTDTQYF.